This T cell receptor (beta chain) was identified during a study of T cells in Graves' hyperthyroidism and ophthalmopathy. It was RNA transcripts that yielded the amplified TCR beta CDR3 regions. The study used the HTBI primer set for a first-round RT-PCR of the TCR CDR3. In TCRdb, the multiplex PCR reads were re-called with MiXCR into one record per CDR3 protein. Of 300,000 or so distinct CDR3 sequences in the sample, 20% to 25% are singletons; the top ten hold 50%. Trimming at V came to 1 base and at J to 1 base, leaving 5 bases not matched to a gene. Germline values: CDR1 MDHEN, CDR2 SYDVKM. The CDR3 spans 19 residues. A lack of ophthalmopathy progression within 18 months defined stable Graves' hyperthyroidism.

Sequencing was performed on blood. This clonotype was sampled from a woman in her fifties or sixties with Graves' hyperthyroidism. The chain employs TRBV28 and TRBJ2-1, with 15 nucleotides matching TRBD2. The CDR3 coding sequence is TGTGCCAGCAGTTTATCAGTGGGACTAGCGGGGGGATCCTACAATGAGCAGTTCTTC. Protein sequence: CASSLSVGLAGGSYNEQFF.